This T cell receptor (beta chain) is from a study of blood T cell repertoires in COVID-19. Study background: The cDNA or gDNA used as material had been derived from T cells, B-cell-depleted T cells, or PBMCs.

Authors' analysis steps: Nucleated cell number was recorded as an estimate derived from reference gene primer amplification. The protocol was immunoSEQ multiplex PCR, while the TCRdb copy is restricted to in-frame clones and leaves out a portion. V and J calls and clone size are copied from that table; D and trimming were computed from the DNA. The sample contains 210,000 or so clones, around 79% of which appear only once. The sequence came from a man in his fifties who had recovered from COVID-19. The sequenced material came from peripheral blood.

The CDR3 reads CASRPGGGFGELFF. The CDR3 nucleotides are TGTGCCAGCAGACCCGGCGGTGGCTTCGGGGAGCTGTTTTTT. V and J are TRBV11-2 and TRBJ2-2, with no clear D. The CDR3 has 14 amino acids. Looked up from germline, CDR1 is SGHAT and CDR2 is FQNNGV. Trimming left V 6 bases short and J 7 bases short, with 15 bases between.